The T cell receptor (beta chain) described here comes from a study of T cells in Graves' hyperthyroidism and ophthalmopathy. No ophthalmopathy progression within 18 months constituted stable Graves' hyperthyroidism. Patients having uncontrolled infection, another autoimmune disease, pregnancy or lactation were not included. Each diagnosis drew on symptoms, thyroxine, TRAb, thyroid ultrasound and orbital computed tomography findings. Amplified regions were TCR beta CDR3 sequences from RNA transcripts. An initial round of RT-PCR targeting the TCR CDR3 relied on the HTBI primer set. TCRdb reanalysed the multiplex PCR reads using MiXCR and keeps one entry per CDR3 protein. The table has approximately 48,000 distinct CDR3 sequences, 45% to 50% seen once; the top ten hold roughly 32%. V was clipped by 2 bases and J by 1 base, with 9 bases between them. CDR3 length: 14 residues. Germline loops: CDR1 WSHSY, CDR2 SAAADI.

The receptor was derived from a woman between 45 and 65 years old with Graves' hyperthyroidism. The V gene is TRBV10-2, the J gene TRBJ2-7; TRBD1 is a possible D gene (6 bases). The sample was peripheral blood or thyroid tissue (not recorded which). This CDR3 is CASSEVRGSYEQYF. The CDR3, as DNA: TGCGCCAGCAGTGAGGTTAGGGGGTCCTACGAGCAGTACTTC.